A selection of T cell receptor beta chains follows, all from one sample in a study of CD8+CD57+ T cells in acquired aplastic anemia. TCRdb called the reads again in MiXCR, with one record for every CDR3 protein. The data hold 250,000 to 350,000 distinct CDR3 sequences, with 45% to 65% observed a single time. What was sequenced was sorted CD4+, CD8+, or CD8+CD57+ T cells (not recorded which) from PBMCs. The receptor set was obtained from a human donor with aplastic anemia. CDR3s include the opening cysteine and the closing phenylalanine or tryptophan. A D gene is named only where the DNA matches it firmly. Only some rows state a clone size, as once, few, many or a class for expanded clones.

>TRBD1|TRBJ2-7|TRBV5-1|many
CASSLVGTGSHEQYF
TGCGCCAGCAGCTTGGTAGGGACAGGGTCACACGAGCAGTACTTC
>TRBD2|TRBJ2-3|TRBV12-3/TRBV12-4|many
CASRGLAGGLSTDTQYF
TGTGCCAGCAGGGGACTAGCGGGGGGTTTGAGCACAGATACGCAGTATTTT
>NA|TRBJ2-3|TRBV20-1|many
CSARDPTTGDTQYF
TGCAGTGCTAGAGACCCTACCACGGGAGATACGCAGTATTTT
>NA|TRBJ2-2|TRBV3-1|NA
CASSHRIGTGELFF
TGTGCCAGCAGCCACAGGATCGGGACCGGGGAGCTGTTTTTT
>NA|TRBJ2-3|TRBV7-6|NA
CASSSDGGTDTQYF
TGTGCCAGCAGCTCTGACGGCGGGACAGATACGCAGTATTTT
>NA|TRBJ1-2|TRBV2|NA
CASSEQAYGYTF
TGTGCCAGCAGTGAACAGGCTTATGGCTACACCTTC
>NA|TRBJ1-5|TRBV19|many
CASGADDGYQPQHF
TGTGCCAGTGGGGCCGACGATGGGTATCAGCCCCAGCATTTT
>NA|TRBJ2-2|TRBV2|NA
CASSESKRELFF
TGTGCCAGCAGTGAATCGAAAAGGGAGCTGTTTTTT
>NA|TRBJ2-3|TRBV20-1|NA
CSASGGPRRDTQYF
TGCAGTGCTAGCGGGGGCCCGCGGAGAGATACGCAGTATTTT
>TRBD1|TRBJ1-1|TRBV15|NA
CATSRDSPKWDRADRWTEAFF
TGTGCCACCAGCAGAGATTCCCCAAAATGGGACAGGGCTGACCGTTGGACTGAAGCTTTCTTT
>NA|TRBJ1-2|TRBV9|NA
CASYRAAHGYTF
TGTGCCAGCTACAGGGCCGCTCATGGCTACACCTTC
>TRBD2|TRBJ2-7|TRBV11-3|NA
CASIPMGGNEQYF
TGTGCCAGCATCCCGATGGGGGGGAACGAGCAGTACTTC
>NA|TRBJ2-2|TRBV12-3/TRBV12-4|many
CASSLAWSAGELFF
TGTGCCAGCAGTTTAGCGTGGAGTGCCGGGGAGCTGTTTTTT
>NA|TRBJ2-7|TRBV20-1|NA
CSASSTSSNEQYF
TGCAGTGCCTCTAGTACCAGCTCCAACGAGCAGTACTTC
>NA|TRBJ2-5|TRBV7-9|many
CASSLAGIETQYF
TGTGCCAGCAGCTTGGCAGGGATAGAGACCCAGTACTTC
>NA|TRBJ1-2|TRBV7-6|NA
CASSKQANYGYTF
TGTGCCAGCAGCAAACAGGCTAACTATGGCTACACCTTC
>NA|TRBJ1-1|TRBV29-1|NA
CSVEGALEAFF
TGCAGCGTTGAGGGGGCCCTTGAGGCTTTCTTT
>NA|TRBJ2-5|TRBV7-9|NA
CASSLAQGRAIQETQYF
TGTGCCAGCAGCTTAGCGCAGGGGCGGGCGATACAAGAGACCCAGTACTTC
>TRBD1|TRBJ2-7|TRBV6-5|many
CASSYSGPGTGGYEQYF
TGTGCCAGCAGTTACTCTGGGCCCGGGACAGGGGGCTACGAGCAGTACTTC
>NA|TRBJ2-7|TRBV20-1|many
CSALKRENEQYF
TGCAGTGCCCTCAAGAGAGAAAACGAGCAGTACTTC
>TRBD1|TRBJ1-6|TRBV5-1|NA
CASSATGQGKGSPLHF
TGCGCCAGCAGCGCGACAGGACAGGGAAAAGGTTCACCCCTCCACTTT
>NA|TRBJ1-5|TRBV6-1|NA
CASSELTGYQPQHF
TGTGCCAGCAGTGAATTAACAGGGTATCAGCCCCAGCATTTT
>NA|TRBJ2-7|TRBV3-1|many
CASSQETYEQYF
TGTGCCAGCAGCCAAGAAACTTACGAGCAGTACTTC
>TRBD1|TRBJ1-1|TRBV7-4|NA
CASSLGQGARTEAFF
TGTGCCAGCAGCTTAGGTCAGGGGGCGAGGACTGAAGCTTTCTTT
>TRBD2|TRBJ2-3|TRBV2|NA
CASSLAGGTRTDTQYF
TGTGCCAGCAGCCTAGCGGGGGGAACCCGCACAGATACGCAGTATTTT
>NA|TRBJ1-2|TRBV7-2|NA
CASSVDRNANYGYTF
TGTGCCAGCAGCGTAGACAGGAACGCTAACTATGGCTACACCTTC